This T cell receptor beta chain is drawn from a study of beta chain features in type 1 diabetes. Study-level points and caveats: Within each of all four CD4+ subsets, Type 1 diabetes patients had TCRB CDR3s that were moderately but significantly shorter. The naive, central memory and Treg TCRB repertoires of patients appeared to be more similar to one another than those of healthy donors.

Trimming removed 8 bases at V and 7 bases at J, with 17 bases between. The germline V gene encodes CDR1 SGHTA and CDR2 FQGNSA. The CDR3 sequence is 13 residues long. The sequenced template was cDNA made from the entire isolated RNA. Profiled with immunoSEQ multiplex PCR; TCRdb holds only in-frame clones, not every one. This table holds 250,000 or so clones, approximately 15% found once. With regard to this clone: Its target is unknown.

Sequencing used naive CD4+ T cells from blood. This sequence originates from a man aged 25 to 45 with type 1 diabetes. The chain employs TRBV7-2 and TRBJ1-2; possibly TRBD1 for D (6 bases). Here the CDR3 DNA reads TGTGCCAGCTCCCTAGGGGGAGAACGTGGCTACACCTTC. Its protein product is CASSLGGERGYTF. Supplemented by reference TRBV7-2 and TRBJ1-2, the full variable domain reads GAGVSQSPSNKVTEKGKDVELRCDPISGHTALYWYRQSLGQGLEFLIYFQGNSAPDKSGLPSDRFSAERTGGSVSTLTIQRTQQEDSAVYLCASSLGGERGYTFGSGTRLTVV.